This T cell receptor beta chain appears in the sequencing data of a study of technical replicates of blood from several donors listed by TCRdb under 2017. The library was built by means of the immunoSEQ multiplex PCR assay. TCRdb provides this immuneACCESS table in a form limited to in-frame rearrangements. Some clones are lacking; in checked studies, under half of them reflect an unresolved V gene, and why the rest are absent is not known. The table for this sample lists tens of thousands of clones; around 91% of them were counted only once. The ten most abundant clones make up around 3.9% of the sample. From cysteine to phenylalanine, the CDR3 is 15 amino acids long. The kept DNA is CDR3 alone, 45 bases in frame from the first base. The germline V gene (reference sequence) specifies GTSNPN as CDR1 and SVGIG as CDR2. At the junction V is shortened by 1 base and J by 1 base, with 13 bases in between.

A note on this clone: No cognate antigen has been identified for it. No per-base quality is available; no much larger clone lies one base away.

The receptor's source is a human donor in good health. Some clones in this sample may be carry-over from other donors' samples. Sequencing input: PBMCs. Recombination connected TRBV30 to TRBJ1-1; TRBD1 is perhaps the D gene, given 5 matching bases. The CDR3 reads CAWSGQIVSNTEAFF. The bases are TGTGCCTGGAGTGGACAGATAGTATCGAACACTGAAGCTTTCTTT.